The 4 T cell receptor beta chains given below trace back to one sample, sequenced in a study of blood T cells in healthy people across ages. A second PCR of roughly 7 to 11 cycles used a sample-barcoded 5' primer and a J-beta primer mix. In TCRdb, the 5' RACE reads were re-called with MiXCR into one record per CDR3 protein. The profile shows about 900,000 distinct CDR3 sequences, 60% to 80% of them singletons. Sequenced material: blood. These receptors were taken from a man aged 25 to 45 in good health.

Here the CDR3 DNA reads TGTGCCAGCAGCCTAACACAGGGGGACACTGAAGCTTTCTTT. Its translation is CASSLTQGDTEAFF. The chain uses TRBV11-2 and TRBJ1-1, with 8 bases aligning to TRBD1. CDR1 is SGHAT and CDR2 is FQNNGV in the germline V gene. The CDR3 is 14 amino acids. The V gene end was trimmed by 5 bases and the J gene end by 3 bases; junction bases not matched to a gene: 5.

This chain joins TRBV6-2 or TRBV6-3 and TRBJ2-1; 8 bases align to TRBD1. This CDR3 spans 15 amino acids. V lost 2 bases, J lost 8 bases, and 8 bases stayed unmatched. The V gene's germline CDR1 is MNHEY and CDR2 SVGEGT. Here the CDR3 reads CASSYPWTGRDEQFF. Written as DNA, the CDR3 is TGTGCCAGCAGTTACCCGTGGACAGGGCGGGATGAGCAGTTCTTC.

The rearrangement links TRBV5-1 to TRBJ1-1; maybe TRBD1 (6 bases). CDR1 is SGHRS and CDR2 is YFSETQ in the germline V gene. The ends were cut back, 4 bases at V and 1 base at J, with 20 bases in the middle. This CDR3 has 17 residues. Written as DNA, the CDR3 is TGCGCCAGCAGCCGGGAGGGGGAAACGAACGGGAACACTGAAGCTTTCTTT. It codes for CASSREGETNGNTEAFF.

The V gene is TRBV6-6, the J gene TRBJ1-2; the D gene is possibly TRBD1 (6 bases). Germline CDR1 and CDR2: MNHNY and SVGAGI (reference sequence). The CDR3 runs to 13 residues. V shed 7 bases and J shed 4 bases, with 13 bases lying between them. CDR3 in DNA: TGTGCCAGCATTACCACAGGGATCTATGGCTACACCTTC. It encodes CASITTGIYGYTF.